This paragraph covers one T cell receptor beta chain sequence. No antigen is known for it. This sample was included in a study of CD8+ T cells in alopecia areata. Turning to the study itself: Those patients who were treated received oral tofacitinib, which was given at 5 to 10 mg twice daily for moderate-to-severe alopecia areata.

Overall study results and limits: Affected scalp, especially in alopecia totalis/universalis, had a higher clonality than normal scalp did. Many expanded lesional clones persisted during tofacitinib (in both scalp and blood). Scalp clonality decreased significantly with tofacitinib, and so did expanded CD8+ clones among the top 100.

CDR1 and CDR2 (germline): SGHDT, YYEEEE. Trimming pared 4 bases from V and 0 bases from J, leaving 13 bases between. CDR3 size: 15 residues. In each case, RNA was isolated and then reverse transcribed into cDNA as the sequencing template. The table came from immunoSEQ multiplex PCR; TCRdb's copy has only in-frame clones and leaves some out. The sample lists 170,000 or so clones, roughly 64% occurring once. Treatment meaning: oral pan-JAK inhibitor, 5-10 mg twice daily. The rearrangement uses TRBV5-6 and TRBJ1-1; tentative D call: TRBD1 (5 bases). The receptor was derived from a human donor with alopecia areata. This specimen consisted of CD8+ T cells sorted from blood, obtained at week 24, from a patient treated with tofacitinib. CDR3 residues: CASSHWTRMNTEAFF. CDR3 bases: TGTGCCAGCAGCCACTGGACAAGAATGAACACTGAAGCTTTCTTT.